This T cell receptor beta chain originates from a study of T cell responses to AZD1222 COVID-19 vaccine. Broader study findings: Close to half of all spike-specific TCRs reportedly target regions of the variants that are unmutated. At 160-218 and 743-854, vaccine-associated CD4 TCRs were dominant, and they spanned spike.

The CDR3 has 15 residues. The germline V gene encodes CDR1 SEHNR and CDR2 FQNEAQ (reference sequence). The V end lost 5 bases, the J end lost 1 base, and 14 bases lay between the germline ends. This table comes from immunoSEQ multiplex PCR, and its TCRdb copy is limited to in-frame clones, with some not included. The sample shows 110,000 to 150,000 clones, approximately 91% of them seen only once. Points on this clone: Its target is unknown.

The rearrangement joins TRBV7-9 to TRBJ1-1; D unresolved. This clonotype was obtained from an adult who received the AZD1222 COVID-19 vaccine. Material: peripheral blood, obtained 28 days after the second AZD1222 dose. Here the CDR3 DNA reads TGTGCCAGCAGCCCCCCGGCAGGCGCGAACACTGAAGCTTTCTTT. Translation: CASSPPAGANTEAFF.